The 20 T cell receptor beta chains in this list originate from one sample, sequenced in a study of memory CD4+ T cells and cytomegalovirus serostatus. Single viable CD3+CD4+CD8-CD45RO+ cells were sorted as the memory CD4+ T cells. TCRdb's table, derived via immunoSEQ multiplex PCR, lists solely in-frame clones and lacks some. The sample holds under 35,000 clones, about 70% seen once. Sequenced sample: memory CD4+ T cells from blood. The receptors here all came from an adult in good health and CMV-seronegative.

The chain links TRBV21-1 to TRBJ2-7. TRBV21-1 is deemed a pseudogene. The CDR3 sequence is 15 residues long. CDR3 loop: CASSTRDHIRYEQYF. The CDR3 DNA reads as TGTGCCAGCAGCACCCGGGACCACATCCGCTACGAGCAGTACTTC.

The chain couples TRBV10-1 to TRBJ1-5, with unresolved D. The V end lost 6 bases, the J end lost 5 bases, and 11 bases lay between the germline ends. The CDR3 runs 13 residues. Germline V gene lookup returns CDR1 WNHNN and CDR2 SYGVQD (reference sequence). The DNA of the CDR3 is TGCGCCAGCAGCGTGGGTCTAGATCAGCCCCAGCATTTT. This sequence encodes CASSVGLDQPQHF.

The chain recombines TRBV6-5 with TRBJ2-3, with 9 bases aligning to TRBD1. The CDR3 length is 15 residues. Germline V lookup: CDR1 MNHEY, CDR2 SVGAGI. V was pared by 5 bases and J by 3 bases, with 6 bases of the junction left unmatched. CDR3 bases: TGTGCCAGCAGTGTTCAGGGACAGGGAACAGATACGCAGTATTTT. It yields the protein CASSVQGQGTDTQYF.

J is TRBJ2-5 and V is TRBV4-3; D unclear. The germline V and J ends were trimmed by 0 bases and 1 base, with 9 bases remaining between them. Germline CDR1 reads LGHNA; CDR2 reads YSLEER. The CDR3 is 15 amino acids. The CDR3 is CASSQEARPQETQYF. CDR3 nucleotides: TGCGCCAGCAGCCAAGAAGCCAGGCCCCAAGAGACCCAGTACTTC.

This chain joins TRBV19 and TRBJ2-4; possible D gene TRBD1, 6 bases. The CDR3 sequence is 13 residues long. Germline lookup yields CDR1 LNHDA and CDR2 SQIVND (reference sequence). V lost 3 bases and J lost 8, with 11 bases in between. The CDR3 spells CASSIKSGDIQYF. The CDR3 DNA follows: TGTGCCAGTAGTATTAAATCAGGGGACATTCAGTACTTC.

This clone was picked up a small number of times. This chain uses TRBV7-9 with TRBJ1-5; D ambiguous. CDR1 is SEHNR, CDR2 FQNEAQ, per germline (reference sequence). Trimming stripped 1 base from V and 7 bases from J, with 5 bases between. The CDR3 has 12 amino acids. The CDR3 nucleotides are TGTGCCAGCAGCTTAGACATACAGCCCCAGCATTTT. Encoded protein: CASSLDIQPQHF.

The V and J genes are TRBV28 and TRBJ2-7, with D tentatively TRBD2 (6 bases). Germline V CDR1 and CDR2: MDHEN, SYDVKM. Trimming pared 11 bases from V and 6 bases from J, leaving 14 bases between. The CDR3 is made up of 11 amino acids. CDR3: CAGGTEREQYF. The CDR3 DNA reads as TGTGCCGGGGGGACTGAACGCGAGCAGTACTTC. The variable domain in full, completed from reference TRBV28 and TRBJ2-7, reads DVKVTQSSRYLVKRTGEKVFLECVQDMDHENMFWYRQDPGLGLRLIYFSYDVKMKEKGDIPEGYSVSREKKERFSLILESASTNQTSMYLCAGGTEREQYFGPGTRLTVT.

The chain uses TRBV7-2 and TRBJ2-1; TRBD1 agrees at 11 bases. V was pared by 4 bases and J by 6 bases, with 5 bases of the junction left unmatched. Germline loops: CDR1 SGHTA, CDR2 FQGNSA. This CDR3 spans 15 amino acids. CDR3 in amino acids: CASSSDRGLGNEQFF. The CDR3 region has the DNA TGTGCCAGCAGCTCGGACAGGGGGCTCGGCAATGAGCAGTTCTTC.

The chain combines TRBV28 with TRBJ2-7; TRBD1 agrees at 9 bases. The germline V gene has CDR1 MDHEN and CDR2 SYDVKM. Trimming cost V 9 bases and J 7 bases; bases outside gene matches: 10. The CDR3 runs to 13 residues. The CDR3: CASSKGQGGEQYF. The CDR3 bases are TGTGCCAGTAGCAAGGGACAGGGAGGAGAGCAGTACTTC.

This sequence joins TRBV5-1 and TRBJ2-2; the D gene is possibly TRBD1 (6 bases). CDR3 length equals 16 residues. Germline values: CDR1 SGHRS, CDR2 YFSETQ. V was pared by 4 bases and J by 5 bases, with 18 bases between. The CDR3 protein is CASSLGRTDNTGELFF. For the CDR3, the DNA is TGCGCCAGCAGCCTTGGTCGGACAGATAATACCGGGGAGCTGTTTTTT.

This clone occurred a few times. The genes are TRBV19 and TRBJ1-5; no clear D gene. Trimming left V 8 bases short and J 6 bases short, with 14 bases between. Germline loops: CDR1 LNHDA, CDR2 SQIVND (reference sequence). There are 13 residues in the CDR3. DNA of the CDR3: TGTGCCAGTGAGAGGAATGGTCGTCAGCCCCAGCATTTT. Translation gives CASERNGRQPQHF.

The rearrangement uses TRBV6-1 and TRBJ2-7; tentative D call: TRBD1 (5 bases). There are 14 residues in the CDR3. In germline, CDR1 is MNHNS, CDR2 SASEGT. V dropped 5 bases and J dropped 2 bases, with 13 bases sitting between them. CDR3 coding DNA: TGTGCCAGCAGTAATCCACAGGTTCCCTACGAGCAGTACTTC. It translates to CASSNPQVPYEQYF.

This chain connects TRBV6-5 to TRBJ1-1; TRBD1 is a possible D gene (6 bases). The CDR3 extends over 15 amino acids. The V gene lost 4 bases and the J gene lost 5 bases, with 17 bases spanning the gap. The germline V gene encodes CDR1 MNHEY and CDR2 SVGAGI. The CDR3: CASSLRTVIYTEAFF. CDR3 coding DNA: TGTGCCAGCAGTTTAAGGACAGTGATTTATACTGAAGCTTTCTTT.

V usage is TRBV4-1 and J usage is TRBJ1-2; weak D call: TRBD1 (5 bases). The germline V gene encodes CDR1 MGHRA and CDR2 YSYEKL. Trimming cost V 4 bases and J 4 bases, with 10 bases left between them. The CDR3 is 13 amino acids. DNA for the CDR3: TGCGCCAGCAGCCCCGGGGACTCCTATGGCTACACCTTC. It translates to CASSPGDSYGYTF.

This chain connects TRBV7-6 to TRBJ1-1, with TRBD1 as a possible D gene (5 bases). The CDR3 runs to 13 residues. Trimming left V 5 bases short and J 5 bases short, with 12 bases between. Germline V gene lookup returns CDR1 SGHVS and CDR2 FNYEAQ. The CDR3 bases are TGTGCCAGCAGCCCGGACCCAGGGACTGAAGCTTTCTTT. This sequence encodes CASSPDPGTEAFF.

V is TRBV1 and J is TRBJ2-5; TRBD2, the table's D call, lacks a check against the DNA. TRBV1 is marked as a pseudogene. CDR3 length equals 17 residues. The CDR3: CTSSQGLAGELQETQYF. The CDR3 coding sequence is TGCACCAGCAGCCAAGGACTAGCGGGGGAACTTCAAGAGACCCAGTACTTC.

The rearrangement uses TRBV19 and TRBJ1-3, with no clear D. The CDR3 runs 14 residues. Trimming pared 7 bases from V and 4 bases from J, leaving 14 bases between. Germline V gene lookup returns CDR1 LNHDA and CDR2 SQIVND (reference sequence). This chain's CDR3 is CASISPGGGNTIYF. CDR3 DNA sequence: TGTGCCAGTATTTCCCCGGGTGGGGGAAACACCATATATTTT.

The chain joins TRBV7-9 to TRBJ2-7; 8 nucleotides agree with TRBD2. Germline-derived CDR1 and CDR2 are SEHNR and FQNEAQ (reference sequence). The CDR3 consists of 15 residues. Trimming cost V 0 bases and J 0 bases; bases outside gene matches: 1. The CDR3 loop is CASSLAAGDSYEQYF. CDR3 bases: TGTGCCAGCAGCTTAGCAGCGGGGGACTCCTACGAGCAGTACTTC.

This clone was seen only a few times. The chain couples TRBV7-9 to TRBJ1-1; D unresolved. Trimming shortened V by 5 bases and J by 5 bases, and 15 bases separated the two germline ends. There are 14 residues in the CDR3. The germline V gene has CDR1 SEHNR and CDR2 FQNEAQ (reference sequence). The CDR3: CASSLEQRGTEAFF. The CDR3 coding sequence is TGTGCCAGCAGCCTCGAACAAAGAGGAACTGAAGCTTTCTTT.

The rearrangement joins TRBV18 to TRBJ2-1; D could derive from TRBD1 or TRBD2 (6 bases each). CDR3 length: 17 residues. CDR1 is KGHSH and CDR2 is LQKENI in the germline V gene. Trimming took 3 bases from V and 6 from J, leaving 21 bases between them. In DNA, the CDR3 is TGTGCCAGCTCACCCCCGACGCCCGGGGGCTTAGGCAATGAGCAGTTCTTC. This sequence encodes CASSPPTPGGLGNEQFF. The full variable domain, completed using reference TRBV18 and TRBJ2-1, is NAGVMQNPRHLVRRRGQEARLRCSPMKGHSHVYWYRQLPEEGLKFMVYLQKENIIDESGMPKERFSAEFPKEGPSILRIQQVVRGDSAAYFCASSPPTPGGLGNEQFFGPGTRLTVL.